The 21 T cell receptor beta chains below were found in one sample sequenced in a study of PD-L1 blockade in urothelial cancer. TCRdb's copy holds only in-frame clones and misses some; the assay was immunoSEQ multiplex PCR. The table records about 84,000 clones, roughly 82% of them present only once. The sample in question was PBMCs, obtained around atezolizumab (anti-PD-L1) treatment. The receptor source for this set is a man in his 70s with urothelial cancer.

This clone has just one count. The CDR3 DNA sequence: TGTGCCAGCAGCGTTGGGGAGGCCTACGAGCAGTACTTC. Protein product: CASSVGEAYEQYF. The rearrangement uses TRBV9 and TRBJ2-7, with a weak D call TRBD2 (6 bases). V dropped 2 bases and J dropped 2 bases, with 8 bases sitting between them. The CDR3 totals 13 residues. Germline V gives CDR1 SGDLS, CDR2 YYNGEE. Full variable domain (outside the CDR3, taken from reference TRBV9 and TRBJ2-7): DSGVTQTPKHLITATGQRVTLRCSPRSGDLSVYWYQQSLDQGLQFLIQYYNGEERAKGNILERFSAQQFPDLHSELNLSSLELGDSALYFCASSVGEAYEQYFGPGTRLTVT.

The V gene is TRBV7-8, the J gene TRBJ2-7; the match to TRBD2 covers 8 bases. The CDR3 covers 16 residues. Germline V gives CDR1 SGHVS, CDR2 FQNEAQ. The J segment lost 5 bases and the V segment lost 5 bases, leaving 14 bases of the junction unmatched. The CDR3 is CASSRKLREGLNEQYF. CDR3 coding DNA: TGTGCCAGCAGCCGTAAACTTCGGGAGGGCCTGAACGAGCAGTACTTC.

CDR3 residues: CASSIGSPQPQHF. The CDR3 DNA reads TGTGCCAGTAGTATAGGCAGTCCTCAGCCCCAGCATTTT. This chain uses TRBV19 with TRBJ1-5; unclear D gene. Deletions cut 1 base from V and 6 bases from J, with 7 bases between. This CDR3 has 13 amino acids. The germline V gene encodes CDR1 LNHDA and CDR2 SQIVND (reference sequence).

V is TRBV19 and J is TRBJ2-1; TRBD2 matches 9 bases. V was clipped by 0 bases and J by 4 bases; unmatched bases: 4. Germline assignment: CDR1 LNHDA and CDR2 SQIVND (reference sequence). The CDR3 is 16 residues long. CDR3 sequence (DNA): TGTGCCAGTAGTATAGAGGCTAGCGGGGTTTACAATGAGCAGTTCTTC. Amino acids: CASSIEASGVYNEQFF.

V and J are TRBV2 and TRBJ2-7; D remains ambiguous. The CDR3 has 11 residues. The germline gives CDR1 SNHLY, CDR2 FYNNEI. V lost 7 bases to trimming and J lost 2 bases, with 6 bases between them. CDR3 nucleotides: TGTGCCAGCACACGGGCCTACGAGCAGTACTTC. Protein product: CASTRAYEQYF.

The chain links TRBV5-1 to TRBJ2-1; D is undetermined. V lost 4 bases to trimming and J lost 9 bases, with 14 bases between them. CDR3 length: 13 residues. Germline V gene data show CDR1 as SGHRS and CDR2 as YFSETQ. This CDR3 is CASSQRPTLEQFF. DNA for the CDR3: TGCGCCAGCAGCCAGCGCCCTACCCTTGAGCAGTTCTTC.

V gene TRBV6-1 combines with J gene TRBJ1-1; 7 positions agree with TRBD1. Germline V gene sequence: CDR1 MNHNS, CDR2 SASEGT. The CDR3 covers 14 residues. V trimming: 3 bases; J trimming: 5 bases; junction bases outside the gene matches: 6. Written as DNA, the CDR3 is TGTGCCAGCAGTGATCGACAGGGAGGAACTGAAGCTTTCTTT. Its translation is CASSDRQGGTEAFF.

The J gene is TRBJ1-6, the V gene TRBV6-5; D might be TRBD1 (6 bases). The CDR3 runs to 15 residues. Germline V gene sequence: CDR1 MNHEY, CDR2 SVGAGI. V was trimmed by 10 bases and J by 7 bases, leaving 20 bases between them. The CDR3 sequence: CATTLSRGGNSPLHF. The CDR3 region has the DNA TGTGCCACTACCCTCTCCAGGGGTGGAAATTCACCCCTCCACTTT.

This clone showed up just a few times. The rearrangement links TRBV4-1 to TRBJ2-5, with TRBD2 matching 7 bases. CDR3 length equals 15 residues. Germline V gene data show CDR1 as MGHRA and CDR2 as YSYEKL. V was clipped by 2 bases and J by 2 bases; unmatched bases: 5. This chain's CDR3 is CASSQTGTTQETQYF. In DNA form, the CDR3 reads TGCGCCAGCAGCCAAACGGGGACTACGCAAGAGACCCAGTACTTC.

The chain recombines TRBV6-5 with TRBJ2-3, with 10 bases aligning to TRBD2. The ends lost 5 bases at V and 4 bases at J; junction bases unmatched: 3. The CDR3 has 14 amino acids. Germline V gene lookup returns CDR1 MNHEY and CDR2 SVGAGI. In nucleotides, the CDR3 is TGTGCCAGCAGTGCTAGCGGGAGCCCAGATACGCAGTATTTT. Protein: CASSASGSPDTQYF.

J is TRBJ2-7 and V is TRBV9, with D possibly being TRBD1 (5 bases). Germline V gives CDR1 SGDLS, CDR2 YYNGEE. The CDR3 length is 15 residues. With 2 bases removed from V and 2 bases from J, the gap between germline ends came to 14 bases. CDR3 DNA: TGTGCCAGCAGCGTCTCAGCGACAGCCGCCTACGAGCAGTACTTC. Residues: CASSVSATAAYEQYF.

The genes are TRBV18 and TRBJ2-3; D is unresolved. Trimming removed 4 bases from V and 6 bases from J, with 11 bases in between. Looked up from germline, CDR1 is KGHSH and CDR2 is LQKENI. There are 13 residues in the CDR3. CDR3 sequence: CASSLETVDTQYF. CDR3 coding DNA: TGTGCCAGCTCACTAGAAACTGTGGATACGCAGTATTTT.

CDR3 residues: CASSLGGDSNQPQHF. Here the CDR3 DNA reads TGTGCCAGCAGCTTAGGCGGGGATAGCAATCAGCCCCAGCATTTT. The chain combines TRBV7-2 with TRBJ1-5; D unclear. CDR1 SGHTA and CDR2 FQGNSA come from the germline V gene. The CDR3 spans 15 residues. V was cut by 1 base and J by 0 bases, with 7 bases left in between.

The chain has TRBV6-1 and TRBJ2-5; maybe TRBD1 (6 bases). V lost 8 bases and J 1 base, leaving 11 bases between the germline ends. The CDR3 has 13 amino acids. Germline CDR1 reads MNHNS; CDR2 reads SASEGT. CDR3 bases: TGTGCCAGCGCCTGGACAGTCCAAGAGACCCAGTACTTC. Amino acids: CASAWTVQETQYF.

The chain joins TRBV4-1 to TRBJ2-7; no clear D gene. This CDR3 has 13 residues. Germline CDR1 MGHRA, CDR2 YSYEKL. The germline V and J ends were trimmed by 0 bases and 3 bases, with 6 bases remaining between them. Here the CDR3 reads CASSQDRSYEQYF. For the CDR3, the DNA is TGCGCCAGCAGCCAAGATAGGAGCTACGAGCAGTACTTC.

The gene calls are TRBV18 and TRBJ2-1, with TRBD1 as a possible D gene (5 bases). Trimming took 3 bases from V and 8 from J, leaving 11 bases between them. The germline gives CDR1 KGHSH, CDR2 LQKENI. This CDR3 comprises 13 residues. CDR3 region: CASSPRIGDEQFF. CDR3 nucleotide sequence: TGTGCCAGCTCACCGCGGATAGGGGATGAGCAGTTCTTC.

J is TRBJ1-5 and V is TRBV2, with a possible D match to TRBD1 (5 bases). This CDR3 is 15 amino acids long. V lost 6 bases to trimming and J lost 1 base, with 13 bases between them. Germline assignment: CDR1 SNHLY and CDR2 FYNNEI. The CDR3 spells CASRVRDTSNQPQHF. The CDR3 DNA reads as TGTGCCAGCAGGGTCAGGGATACGAGCAATCAGCCCCAGCATTTT. The full variable domain, in which reference TRBV2 and TRBJ1-5 provide the parts outside the CDR3, is EPEVTQTPSHQVTQMGQEVILRCVPISNHLYFYWYRQILGQKVEFLVSFYNNEISEKSEIFDDQFSVERPDGSNFTLKIRSTKLEDSAMYFCASRVRDTSNQPQHFGDGTRLSIL.

The chain carries TRBV15 and TRBJ2-7, with a tentative D call TRBD2 (6 bases). Per germline, CDR1 LNHNV and CDR2 YYDKDF (reference sequence). This CDR3 has 16 residues. Trimming took 0 bases from V and 5 from J, leaving 17 bases between them. In DNA, the CDR3 is TGTGCCACCAGCAGAGATACAACGGGGGTAACGGACGAGCAGTACTTC. Translation: CATSRDTTGVTDEQYF.

This CDR3 is CASRYTGREKLFF. The CDR3 bases are TGTGCCAGCAGATATACAGGAAGGGAAAAACTGTTTTTT. The chain recombines TRBV6-5 with TRBJ1-4; possibly TRBD1 for D (5 bases). Per the germline V gene, CDR1 is MNHEY and CDR2 is SVGAGI. The V end was cut by 6 bases, the J end by 8 bases, with 13 bases between. This CDR3 has 13 residues.

The V call is TRBV7-2, the J call TRBJ1-5; 9 bases agree with TRBD1. V gave up 4 bases and J gave up 6 bases; unmatched junction bases: 4. This CDR3 spans 14 amino acids. Germline V lookup: CDR1 SGHTA, CDR2 FQGNSA. As DNA, the CDR3 is TGTGCCAGCAGCTGGGACAGGGAAGTTCAGCCCCAGCATTTT. Its translation is CASSWDREVQPQHF. The full variable domain, its missing parts supplied by reference TRBV7-2 and TRBJ1-5, is GAGVSQSPSNKVTEKGKDVELRCDPISGHTALYWYRQSLGQGLEFLIYFQGNSAPDKSGLPSDRFSAERTGGSVSTLTIQRTQQEDSAVYLCASSWDREVQPQHFGDGTRLSIL.

This sequence joins TRBV2 and TRBJ2-3; 12 positions match TRBD2. This CDR3 is built from 17 residues. The ends lost 5 bases at V and 0 bases at J; junction bases unmatched: 6. Germline CDR1 SNHLY, CDR2 FYNNEI. This CDR3 is CASSLAGGMQSTDTQYF. CDR3 DNA sequence: TGTGCCAGCAGTCTAGCGGGAGGGATGCAGAGCACAGATACGCAGTATTTT.